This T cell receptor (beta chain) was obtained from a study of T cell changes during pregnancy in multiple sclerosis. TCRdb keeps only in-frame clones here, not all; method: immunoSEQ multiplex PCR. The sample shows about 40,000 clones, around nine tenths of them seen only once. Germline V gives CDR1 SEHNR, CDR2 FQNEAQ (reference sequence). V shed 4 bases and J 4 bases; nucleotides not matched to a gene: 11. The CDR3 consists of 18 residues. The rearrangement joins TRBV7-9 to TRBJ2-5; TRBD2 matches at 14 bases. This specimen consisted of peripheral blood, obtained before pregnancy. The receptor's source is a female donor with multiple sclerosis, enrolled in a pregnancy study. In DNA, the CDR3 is TGTGCCAGCAGCTCGACCGAGAGACTAGCGGGAGGGCCAGAGACCCAGTACTTC. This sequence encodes CASSSTERLAGGPETQYF.